The present entry profiles one T cell receptor (beta chain) with its context. The data stem from a study of blood T cell repertoires in COVID-19. As for the study in general: Sources were T cells, B-cell-depleted T cells, or PBMCs; the material itself was cDNA or gDNA.

Authors' methods: Estimation of nucleated cell counts was performed using reference gene primer amplification. The protocol was immunoSEQ multiplex PCR, while the TCRdb copy is restricted to in-frame clones and leaves out a portion. The V and J calls and clone size come from that table; D and trimming were worked out from the DNA. The sample holds about 240,000 clones, around 86% seen once. Germline assignment: CDR1 ENHRY and CDR2 SYGVKD. V was pared by 10 bases and J by 4 bases, with 19 bases of the junction left unmatched. The CDR3 has 17 amino acids. The V gene is TRBV10-3, the J gene TRBJ2-3; 8 bases line up with TRBD1. Sequenced sample: peripheral blood. This TCR derives from a man aged 30 to 39 who had recovered from COVID-19. The CDR3 DNA follows: TGTGCCACCACTAATCGGTGGGGCCAGGGGGCCGCAGATACGCAGTATTTT. This sequence encodes CATTNRWGQGAADTQYF.